This is a list of T cell receptor beta chains from one sample in a study of T cell responses to AZD1222 COVID-19 vaccine. Libraries were prepared by immunoSEQ multiplex PCR; TCRdb keeps only in-frame clonotypes and omits some of them. The table has around 130,000 clones, roughly 86% seen once. Sequenced material: peripheral blood, taken 28 days after the second AZD1222 dose. These receptors all come from an adult who received the AZD1222 COVID-19 vaccine. Each CDR3 is given without its conserved first and last residue. The order of the fields is CDR3 protein, D gene, V gene, CDR3 length, clone size. The D gene is left open where the match is weak. Size is omitted from some rows. Given values are once, few, many or a class for expanded clones.

CDR3: ASTPGEAETQY; D: .; V: TRBV11-3; length: 11; size: .
CDR3: ASSGIATNEKLF; D: .; V: TRBV27; length: 12; size: .
CDR3: ATRDRRYEQY; D: TRBD1; V: TRBV2; length: 10; size: .
CDR3: ASSRNQGWNTEAF; D: .; V: TRBV7-8; length: 13; size: few
CDR3: ASWYDGNYGYT; D: .; V: TRBV6-6; length: 11; size: .
CDR3: SAGEGINTEAF; D: .; V: TRBV20-1; length: 11; size: .
CDR3: ASSSGGGLEQPQH; D: TRBD1; V: TRBV7-2; length: 13; size: once
CDR3: ASSYTDGTEAF; D: .; V: TRBV6-5; length: 11; size: .
CDR3: ASSLLNYQPSFTDTQY; D: .; V: TRBV7-6; length: 16; size: .
CDR3: ASSLGRAVYNEQF; D: .; V: TRBV5-4; length: 13; size: .
CDR3: ASSLEGFPKPDTQY; D: .; V: TRBV5-1; length: 14; size: .
CDR3: AISERKPGALGANVLT; D: .; V: TRBV10-3; length: 16; size: .
CDR3: ASSTSRDRHPTLH; D: TRBD1; V: TRBV6-2/TRBV6-3; length: 13; size: .
CDR3: ASSTRGQGSWEQF; D: TRBD1; V: TRBV7-2; length: 13; size: .
CDR3: SASRGPREKLF; D: .; V: TRBV20-1; length: 11; size: .
CDR3: ASSPAYTGGAYGYT; D: TRBD1; V: TRBV3-1/TRBV3-2; length: 14; size: .
CDR3: VPGGSGNTIY; D: TRBD1; V: TRBV2; length: 10; size: few
CDR3: ASSFSSVGYGYT; D: .; V: TRBV27; length: 12; size: .
CDR3: ASSLGTQKGETQY; D: .; V: TRBV5-1; length: 13; size: .
CDR3: ASSLYPGYPGVRNEQF; D: .; V: TRBV27; length: 16; size: once
CDR3: ASSLEPVKETQY; D: .; V: TRBV3-1/TRBV3-2; length: 12; size: .
CDR3: ASSLISTDGKLF; D: .; V: TRBV7-9; length: 12; size: .
CDR3: ASSQGQVPGNEQF; D: .; V: TRBV4-1; length: 13; size: .
CDR3: ASSVGAGEGHEQY; D: TRBD2; V: TRBV9; length: 13; size: .
CDR3: ASSWTSGGTVSGELF; D: TRBD1; V: TRBV5-1; length: 15; size: once
CDR3: ASRKEGYEQY; D: .; V: TRBV2; length: 10; size: .
CDR3: ASSGTQQETQY; D: .; V: TRBV2; length: 11; size: .
CDR3: AWSERLGSYNEQF; D: .; V: TRBV30; length: 13; size: .